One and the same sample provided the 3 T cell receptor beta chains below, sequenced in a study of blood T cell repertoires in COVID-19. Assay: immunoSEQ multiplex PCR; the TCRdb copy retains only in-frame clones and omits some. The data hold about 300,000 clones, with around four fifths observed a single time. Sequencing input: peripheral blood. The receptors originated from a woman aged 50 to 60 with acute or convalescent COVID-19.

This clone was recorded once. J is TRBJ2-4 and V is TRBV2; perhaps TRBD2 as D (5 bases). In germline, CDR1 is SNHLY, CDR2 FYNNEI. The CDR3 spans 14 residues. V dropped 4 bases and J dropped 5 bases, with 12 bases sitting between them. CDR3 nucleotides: TGTGCCAGCAGTGTGGAAGGGCGGGAAAACATTCAGTACTTC. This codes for CASSVEGRENIQYF.

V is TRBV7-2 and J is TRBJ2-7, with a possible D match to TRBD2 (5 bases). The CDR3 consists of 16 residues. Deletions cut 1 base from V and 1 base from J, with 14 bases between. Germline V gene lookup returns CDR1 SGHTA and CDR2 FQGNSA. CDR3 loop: CASSLVVGIPSYEQYF. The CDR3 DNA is TGTGCCAGCAGCTTAGTCGTCGGGATCCCGTCCTACGAGCAGTACTTC.

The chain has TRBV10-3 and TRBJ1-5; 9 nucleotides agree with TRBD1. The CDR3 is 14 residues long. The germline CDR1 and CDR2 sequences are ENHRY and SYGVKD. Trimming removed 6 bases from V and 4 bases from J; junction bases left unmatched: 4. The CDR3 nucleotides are TGTGCCATCAGATCGGGACAGGGAAATCAGCCCCAGCATTTT. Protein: CAIRSGQGNQPQHF.